One T cell receptor (beta chain) is described in this entry. Its antigen remains unidentified. No much larger clone exists at a distance of one base, and base qualities are not known. In the paper's terms, the treatment or condition label means: live attenuated yellow fever vaccine strain. At each blood-draw timepoint, two biological replicates of bulk PBMCs were obtained. PBMCs were isolated from peripheral blood using a standard Ficoll-Paque protocol. RNA was extracted with TriZol from bulk PBMCs, CD4 and CD8 fractions, and dextramer-positive and dextramer-negative fractions. TCR cDNA was made using 5'RACE template switching, a step that added a universal primer site and unique molecular identifiers. cDNA synthesis was primed from both the TCR alpha and TCR beta constant segments. Libraries were amplified in two PCR steps, with sample barcodes and sequencing adapters added in the second step. Libraries were sequenced on Illumina HiSeq 2500 (2x100 bp) or NovaSeq (2x150 bp). Concerning the study's data processing: Reads were demultiplexed and collapsed into UMI consensus sequences with MIGEC, and V(D)J alignment was performed with MiXCR. Using edgeR on replicate PBMC samples, clonotypes were called vaccine-responding if FDR was below 0.01 and the log2 fold change was above 5 up to day 15. Each bulk clonotype received a CD4 or CD8 identity based on whether the sequenced CD4 or CD8 repertoire contained that clonotype at higher abundance. TCRdb reanalyzed the raw reads on its own, using fastp at Q25 for trimming and MiXCR for clone calling, and kept in-frame beta chains. Rows matching on CDR3 protein sequence are summarized as one entry with the most common DNA and genes. It is TCRdb's table, rather than the study itself, that gives the V and J calls and clone size. The sample table shows around 590,000 distinct CDR3 sequences, and approximately 13% are seen once. The ten largest clones capture under 15% of the sample.

The sample originates from a study of T cells after yellow fever vaccination (dated by TCRdb to between 2019 and 2020). Background for the entire study: Libraries from fractions with low cell numbers were prepared with the SMART-Seq v4 Ultra Low Input RNA kit. Bulk TCR alpha and beta repertoires were sequenced longitudinally to track T-cell clones before and after primary and booster YFV17D yellow fever vaccination. Blood samples were taken at several timepoints before and after primary and secondary immunization, and bulk PBMC replicates and cell subsets were isolated. Two healthy male donors, one aged 18 to 30 and one aged 30 to 40 years, made up the cohort. General conclusions and limits of the study: The secondary T-cell response was weaker than the primary response but faster, peaking on day 5 instead of day 15. Because abundant contaminating clonotypes from the bulk population could be contained in FACS-sorted repertoires, computational filtering was required. After the booster, most clones that had expanded after primary vaccination were detected again (almost 97% of CD4 and 70% to 90% of CD8), suggesting broad maintenance of memory. Because the study included only two donors, the extent to which the findings can be generalized is limited. A small share of clonotypes was detected in both CD4 and CD8 compartments, with the overlap likely arising from convergent recombination.

Looking up the germline V gene (reference sequence) yields CDR1 DFQATT and CDR2 SNEGSKA. There are 16 amino acids in the CDR3, from cysteine to phenylalanine inclusive. The only DNA kept is the CDR3, 48 bases in frame from the first base. V is reduced by 2 bases and J by 1 base, leaving a spacing of 17 bases between them. The rearranged chain carries TRBV20-1 and TRBJ1-2; a tentative D call is TRBD1 (6 bases match). The clonotype was recovered from a man younger than 45 who received the YFV17D yellow fever vaccine. The specimen was PBMCs, collected on the day of the yellow fever booster vaccination. The nucleotide sequence reads as follows: TGCAGTGCTAGACCGGACAGCCGCGGCCTTAACTATGGCTACACCTTC. Its translation reads: CSARPDSRGLNYGYTF.